Presented here are 7 T cell receptor beta chains from one specimen sequenced in a study of blood T cell repertoires in COVID-19. The method was immunoSEQ multiplex PCR; TCRdb's version includes in-frame clones alone and lacks a portion of them. Among some 250,000 clones listed, around four fifths were seen once. What was sequenced was peripheral blood. The receptors were sampled from a woman aged 55-70 years with active or convalescent COVID-19.

CDR3 sequence reads: CASSRQQWNTEAFF. The DNA of the CDR3 is TGTGCCAGCAGCAGACAACAATGGAACACTGAAGCTTTCTTT. V gene TRBV9 combines with J gene TRBJ1-1; D is undetermined. The ends were cut back, 4 bases at V and 1 base at J, with 11 bases in the middle. The CDR3 totals 14 residues. Germline V gives CDR1 SGDLS, CDR2 YYNGEE.

V is TRBV2 and J is TRBJ1-5; 7 nucleotides line up with TRBD1. J was trimmed by 5 bases and V by 7 bases; bases with no gene match: 8. Per germline, CDR1 SNHLY and CDR2 FYNNEI. The CDR3 has 14 residues. This CDR3 is CASNVQGGHQPQHF. CDR3 bases: TGTGCCAGCAACGTGCAGGGGGGACATCAGCCCCAGCATTTT.

The chain couples TRBV19 to TRBJ2-3; no clear D. Looked up from germline, CDR1 is LNHDA and CDR2 is SQIVND (reference sequence). Trimming cost V 11 bases and J 1 base, with 16 bases left between them. This CDR3 comprises 14 residues. CDR3 bases: TGTGCCGTCTCCAGCGCCTACCGCACAGATACGCAGTATTTT. Translation: CAVSSAYRTDTQYF.

This CDR3 is CASSESTRRGPSTDTQYF. The CDR3 nucleotides read TGCGCCAGCAGTGAGTCGACTCGGCGGGGGCCGAGCACAGATACGCAGTATTTT. The chain employs TRBV10-1 and TRBJ2-3, with D possibly TRBD2 on 7 matching bases. The germline gives CDR1 WNHNN, CDR2 SYGVQD (reference sequence). The CDR3 covers 18 residues. V was shortened by 0 bases and J by 0 bases, with 16 bases between the two germline ends.

The gene calls are TRBV7-3 and TRBJ2-1, with 9 positions matching TRBD2. This CDR3 is built from 16 residues. Germline V gene lookup returns CDR1 SGHTA and CDR2 FQGTGA. The junction had 8 bases not matched to a gene; V was cut back by 5 bases and J by 3 bases. Here the CDR3 reads CASSETGTSSYNEQFF. For the CDR3, the DNA is TGTGCCAGCAGCGAAACCGGGACTAGCAGCTACAATGAGCAGTTCTTC.

The J gene is TRBJ2-1, the V gene TRBV11-1; 8 nucleotides line up with TRBD2. J was trimmed by 2 bases and V by 4 bases; bases with no gene match: 4. This CDR3 has 15 amino acids. Germline V gene data show CDR1 as SGHAT and CDR2 as FQDESV (reference sequence). The CDR3 bases are TGTGCCAGCAGCTCGGGGGGGTCTCCCTACAATGAGCAGTTCTTC. Amino acid sequence: CASSSGGSPYNEQFF.

This clone was counted once. The chain has TRBV5-1 and TRBJ2-7; 12 nucleotides align to TRBD1. Trimming took 6 bases from V and 6 from J; bases not matched to a gene: 7. The CDR3 totals 14 residues. Germline CDR1 is SGHRS and CDR2 is YFSETQ. The CDR3: CASNPGTGGVEQYF. In DNA form, the CDR3 reads TGCGCCAGCAACCCCGGGACAGGGGGCGTCGAGCAGTACTTC.